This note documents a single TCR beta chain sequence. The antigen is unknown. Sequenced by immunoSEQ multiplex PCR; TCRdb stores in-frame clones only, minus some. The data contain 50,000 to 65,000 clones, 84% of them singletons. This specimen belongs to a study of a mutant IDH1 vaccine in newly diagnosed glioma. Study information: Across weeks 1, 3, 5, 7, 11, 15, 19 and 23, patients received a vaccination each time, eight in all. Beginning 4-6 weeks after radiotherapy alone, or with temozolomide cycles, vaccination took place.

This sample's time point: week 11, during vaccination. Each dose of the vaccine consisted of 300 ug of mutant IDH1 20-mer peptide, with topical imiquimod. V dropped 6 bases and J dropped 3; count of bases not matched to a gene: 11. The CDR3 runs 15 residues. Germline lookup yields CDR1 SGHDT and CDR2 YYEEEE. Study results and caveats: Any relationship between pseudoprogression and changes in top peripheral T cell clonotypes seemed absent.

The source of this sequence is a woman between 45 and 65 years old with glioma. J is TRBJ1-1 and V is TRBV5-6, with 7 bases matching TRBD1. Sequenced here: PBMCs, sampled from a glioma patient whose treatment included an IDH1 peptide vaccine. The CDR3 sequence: CASTQTGLVDTEAFF. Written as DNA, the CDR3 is TGTGCCAGCACCCAGACAGGGTTGGTGGACACTGAAGCTTTCTTT.